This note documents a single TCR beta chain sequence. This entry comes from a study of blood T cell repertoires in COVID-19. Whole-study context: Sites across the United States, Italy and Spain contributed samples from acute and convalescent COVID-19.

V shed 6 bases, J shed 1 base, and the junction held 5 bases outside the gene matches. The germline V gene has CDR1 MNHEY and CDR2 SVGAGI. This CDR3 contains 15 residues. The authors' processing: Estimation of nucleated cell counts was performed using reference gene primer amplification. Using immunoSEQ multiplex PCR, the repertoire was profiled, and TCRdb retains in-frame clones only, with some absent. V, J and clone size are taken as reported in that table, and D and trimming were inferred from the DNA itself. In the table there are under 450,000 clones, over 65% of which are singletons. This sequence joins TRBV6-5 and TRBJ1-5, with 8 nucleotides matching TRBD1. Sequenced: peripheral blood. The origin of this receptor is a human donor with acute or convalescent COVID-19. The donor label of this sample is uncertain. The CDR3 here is CASSEDRESNQPQHF. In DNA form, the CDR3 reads TGTGCCAGCAGCGAGGACAGGGAGAGCAATCAGCCCCAGCATTTT.